This TCR beta chain was profiled in a study of blood T cells in healthy people across ages. A sample-barcoded 5' primer and a J-beta primer mix were used in a second PCR of about 6 to 12 cycles. TCRdb ran MiXCR on the 5' RACE reads and lists one entry per CDR3 protein. The data show about 680,000 distinct CDR3 sequences, approximately 49% seen once. Isolation per sample recovered at least 7 million PBMCs. This clonotype has only a few counts. The CDR3 is 14 residues long. Trimming stripped 5 bases from V and 3 bases from J, with 13 bases between. Germline V gene data show CDR1 as SEHNR and CDR2 as FQNEAQ (reference sequence).

The sequenced material came from blood. The rearrangement joins TRBV7-9 to TRBJ1-2; D gene ambiguous. This clonotype was sampled from a woman aged 55-70 years in good health. CDR3 protein: CASSPQRNHYGYTF. The CDR3 nucleotides read TGTGCCAGCAGCCCTCAGAGGAACCACTATGGCTACACCTTC. Variable domain in full (rest from reference TRBV7-9 and TRBJ1-2): DTGVSQNPRHKITKRGQNVTFRCDPISEHNRLYWYRQTLGQGPEFLTYFQNEAQLEKSRLLSDRFSAERPKGSFSTLEIQRTEQGDSAMYLCASSPQRNHYGYTFGSGTRLTVV.